The source of this T cell receptor beta chain is a study of cytomegalovirus exposure and HLA in healthy donors. At the level of the study: Approximately 81% of around 390 genotyped donors fell in the Caucasian-associated ancestry cluster. Study results and caveats: A later analysis showed that HLA-associated TCR beta chains had undergone more clonal expansion than equally common others.

Concerning this clone: No antigen is known for it.

Both 60 Vbeta primers and 13 Jbeta primers went into the PCR. Clones were sequenced by immunoSEQ multiplex PCR, and TCRdb holds only the in-frame ones, with some missing. The sample shows over 150,000 clones, around 79% of them seen only once. The germline gives CDR1 MRHNA, CDR2 SNTAGT. V dropped 0 bases and J dropped 5 bases, with 16 bases sitting between them. The CDR3 is made up of 16 amino acids. The sequenced material came from PBMCs. The chain recombines TRBV6-4 with TRBJ1-2; D is ambiguous. This clonotype was obtained from a man aged 25 to 40 in good health and CMV-seropositive. CDR3: CASSDSNVCSVYGYTF. In DNA, the CDR3 is TGTGCCAGCAGTGACTCGAATGTCTGCAGCGTATATGGCTACACCTTC.